A selection of T cell receptor beta chains follows, all from one sample in a study of blood T cells in healthy people across ages. TCRdb recomputed calls from the 5' RACE reads with MiXCR, one row per CDR3 protein. The sample has 500,000 to 700,000 distinct CDR3 sequences, roughly 31% seen once. Source material: blood. Receptors originate from a woman of 80 years or more in good health. The CDR3 runs from the conserved cysteine through the conserved F or W. The order of the fields is V gene, clone size, D gene, J gene, CDR3 DNA, CDR3 protein. D genes are given only for firm matches. Size values are once, few and many counts, or a class for expanded clones, and some rows have none.

v_call: TRBV4-2; clone_size: many; d_call: .; j_call: TRBJ2-3; cdr3_nt: TGTGCCAGCAGCCAAGGAATTTCGGGGTTCACAGATACGCAGTATTTT; cdr3_aa: CASSQGISGFTDTQYF
v_call: TRBV6-5; clone_size: .; d_call: .; j_call: TRBJ1-2; cdr3_nt: TGTGCCAGTAGTCCCCAAAGGGCTGCTAACTATGGCTACACCTTC; cdr3_aa: CASSPQRAANYGYTF
v_call: TRBV18; clone_size: .; d_call: .; j_call: TRBJ1-1; cdr3_nt: TGTGCCAGCACAGGACAGTTGAACACTGAAGCTTTCTTT; cdr3_aa: CASTGQLNTEAFF
v_call: TRBV11-2; clone_size: many; d_call: .; j_call: TRBJ2-3; cdr3_nt: TGTGCCAGCGTAGCCTCACCGACAGATACGCAGTATTTT; cdr3_aa: CASVASPTDTQYF
v_call: TRBV4-3; clone_size: .; d_call: .; j_call: TRBJ1-1; cdr3_nt: TGCGCCAGCAGCCAAGATCGGACCGGTCGGCCTGAAGCTTTCTTT; cdr3_aa: CASSQDRTGRPEAFF
v_call: TRBV6-5; clone_size: many; d_call: TRBD2; j_call: TRBJ2-1; cdr3_nt: TGTGCCAGCAGCCAGACTAGCGGGGGGGGTGAGCAGTTCTTC; cdr3_aa: CASSQTSGGGEQFF
v_call: TRBV2; clone_size: many; d_call: .; j_call: TRBJ2-1; cdr3_nt: TGTGCCAGCGCCGCCTTGGACAATGAGCAGTTCTTC; cdr3_aa: CASAALDNEQFF
v_call: TRBV10-3; clone_size: many; d_call: TRBD1; j_call: TRBJ2-1; cdr3_nt: TGTGCCATCAGTGGGGACAGGGCAGTAAGCTCCTACAATGAGCAGTTCTTC; cdr3_aa: CAISGDRAVSSYNEQFF
v_call: TRBV7-3; clone_size: many; d_call: .; j_call: TRBJ2-5; cdr3_nt: TGTGCCAGCAGCCCCCACGGTAGCGGACAAGAGACCCAGTACTTC; cdr3_aa: CASSPHGSGQETQYF
v_call: TRBV28; clone_size: few; d_call: .; j_call: TRBJ2-5; cdr3_nt: TGTGCCAGCAGTTTATTCCGGGGTAGAAGGAATGAGCAGTACTTC; cdr3_aa: CASSLFRGRRNEQYF
v_call: TRBV14; clone_size: many; d_call: .; j_call: TRBJ2-7; cdr3_nt: TGTGCCAGCAGCCAAGATCGGGTTGGACGTCCCTACGAGCAGTACTTC; cdr3_aa: CASSQDRVGRPYEQYF
v_call: TRBV20-1; clone_size: many; d_call: .; j_call: TRBJ2-1; cdr3_nt: TGCAGTGCCCTGGGACTCCTTGGCTACAATGAGCAGTTCTTC; cdr3_aa: CSALGLLGYNEQFF
v_call: TRBV6-5; clone_size: few; d_call: .; j_call: TRBJ1-2; cdr3_nt: TGTGCCAGCAGTCTTCGGGGAGGGAGGGACTATGGCTACACCTTC; cdr3_aa: CASSLRGGRDYGYTF
v_call: TRBV7-9; clone_size: many; d_call: TRBD1; j_call: TRBJ2-5; cdr3_nt: TGTGCCAGCAGCTTCCGGGACAGGGGGCGAGAGACCCAGTACTTC; cdr3_aa: CASSFRDRGRETQYF